The following is a TCR beta chain sequence with its context. Its antigen is unidentified. Sequence at one end of the junction differs from germline and may be a read error. The source of the sample is a study of tumor-infiltrating lymphocytes in primary liver carcinoma. Study observations and caveats: Present in all five tumor regions were only about 8-25% of the top clones. Tumor samples exhibited a significantly greater top-250-clone fraction than blood samples (p = 0.039). Relative to tumor region pairs, the tumor-adjacent and tumor-blood pairs showed overlap that was lower.

From about 0.5 ug of total RNA, TCR beta-specific cDNA was reverse-transcribed using a constant-region primer. Three nested multiplex PCR rounds, a slightly modified ARM-PCR, produced the libraries for TCR beta. TRBV1-TRBV30 forward and Cbeta reverse primers drove the first two roughly 11-cycle rounds. TCRdb ran MiXCR on the multiplex PCR reads and lists one entry per CDR3 protein. The table lists approximately 24,000 distinct CDR3 sequences, 78% of them singletons, with around half in the top ten. Germline V gene data show CDR1 as SGHAT and CDR2 as FQNNGV. The CDR3 loop spans 13 amino acids. Each 20-30 mg portion of unsorted bulk tissue served as the source for co-extraction of RNA and DNA.

The gene calls are TRBV11-2 and TRBJ2-3, with a weak D call TRBD2 (6 bases). The TCR sequence derives from a middle-aged man with primary liver carcinoma and hepatitis B virus infection. Sequencing was carried out using liver tumor tissue from sampling region 3. Subset here: tumor region T3, left-lateral pole. CDR3 nucleotides: TGTACCAGGAGCCCGGGGGACTTCATAACGCAGTATTTT. Encoded protein: CTRSPGDFITQYF.